Given below is one TCR beta chain in context. Antigen unknown. The CDR3 is made up of 15 amino acids. With V trimmed by 6 bases and J by 0 bases, 6 bases remained unmatched. Germline-derived CDR1 and CDR2 are DFQATT and SNEGSKA (reference sequence). This record comes from a study of T cells after yellow fever vaccination. Study-level information: The fractions with low cell numbers were processed using SMART-Seq v4 Ultra Low Input. Study results and caveats: Across the CD4 and CD8 compartments, a small share of clonotypes was present in both. Booster samples showed a return of most primary-vaccination clones (roughly 95% CD4, 88% CD8).

Researchers made TCR cDNA using 5'RACE template switching, and this step added a universal primer site and UMIs. TCRdb ran MiXCR on the 5' RACE reads and lists one entry per CDR3 protein. The sample has 300,000 or so distinct CDR3 sequences, around 6.8% seen once; the top ten hold 18%. The chain recombines TRBV20-1 with TRBJ2-2; 8 nucleotides align to TRBD1. This sequence was found in a man between 18 and 29 years old who received the YFV17D yellow fever vaccine. Specimen: PBMCs, collected about 49 days after the first yellow fever vaccination. The CDR3 spells CSAWDRLANTGELFF. The CDR3 region has the DNA TGCAGTGCCTGGGACAGGCTAGCGAACACCGGGGAGCTGTTTTTT.